Below are 6 T cell receptor beta chains sequenced from a single sample in a study of CD8+ T cells in alopecia areata. Investigators isolated RNA and reverse transcribed it into cDNA to act as the sequencing template. Assay: immunoSEQ multiplex PCR; the TCRdb copy retains only in-frame clones and omits some. Of about 210,000 clones detected, 40% to 45% appear once; the ten largest clones hold around 2.8%. Treatment indicated: oral pan-JAK inhibitor, 5-10 mg twice daily. The material was CD4+ T cells sorted from blood, obtained around week 37, from a patient treated with tofacitinib. These receptors were taken from a human donor with alopecia areata.

The chain couples TRBV27 to TRBJ2-2, with D possibly TRBD2 on 5 matching bases. Trimming removed 5 bases from V and 8 bases from J, with 15 bases in between. There are 14 residues in the CDR3. Germline V lookup: CDR1 MNHEY, CDR2 SMNVEV (reference sequence). The CDR3 reads CASSHSRGIGELFF. The DNA for the CDR3 is TGTGCCAGCAGTCACAGTCGGGGAATAGGGGAGCTGTTTTTT.

The chain carries TRBV4-2 and TRBJ2-1, with D perhaps given as TRBD1 or TRBD2 (6 bases each). This CDR3 has 16 amino acids. Trimming removed 4 bases at V and 2 bases at J, with 15 bases between. The V gene's germline CDR1 is LGHNA and CDR2 YNFKEQ. As DNA, the CDR3 is TGTGCCAGCAGCCGCAGGAGGGGGGACGCCTACAATGAGCAGTTCTTC. This gives the protein CASSRRRGDAYNEQFF.

This clone was observed a handful of times. This chain connects TRBV29-1 to TRBJ2-5, with 9 positions matching TRBD2. The CDR3 is 15 amino acids. Trimming removed 5 bases from V and 5 bases from J; junction bases left unmatched: 12. Germline assignment: CDR1 SQVTM and CDR2 ANQGSEA. CDR3 nucleotide sequence: TGCAGCGTTACGGCTCCGGGACTAGCAGGCGAGACCCAGTACTTC. Translated, it gives CSVTAPGLAGETQYF.

On this clone: A junction boundary mismatches the germline segment, possibly from a read error. V usage is TRBV7-8 and J usage is TRBJ2-1, with D possibly being TRBD1 (6 bases). Germline-derived CDR1 and CDR2 are SGHVS and FQNEAQ. The CDR3 totals 14 residues. CDR3 in amino acids: CASSSRTDYYEQFF. The CDR3 DNA reads TGTGCCAGCAGCTCGCGGACAGACTACTATGAGCAGTTCTTC. Complete variable domain (other parts from reference TRBV7-8 and TRBJ2-1): GAGVSQSPRYKVAKRGQDVALRCDPISGHVSLFWYQQALGQGPEFLTYFQNEAQLDKSGLPSDRFFAERPEGSVSTLKIQRTQQEDSAVYLCASSSRTDYYEQFFGPGTRLTVL.

This clone was detected only a few times. The chain employs TRBV29-1 and TRBJ2-5; D gene uncertain. The CDR3 is 12 amino acids. V lost 7 bases and J lost 4, with 13 bases in between. Germline CDR1 and CDR2: SQVTM and ANQGSEA. The DNA of the CDR3 is TGCAGCGCCTACTGGGCCCGAGAGACCCAGTACTTC. Translation: CSAYWARETQYF. Full variable domain (outside the CDR3, taken from reference TRBV29-1 and TRBJ2-5): SAVISQKPSRDICQRGTSLTIQCQVDSQVTMMFWYRQQPGQSLTLIATANQGSEATYESGFVIDKFPISRPNLTFSTLTVSNMSPEDSSIYLCSAYWARETQYFGPGTRLLVL.

In its sample, this clone was seen a few times. This chain connects TRBV27 to TRBJ1-3; the D is unclear. Germline CDR1 reads MNHEY; CDR2 reads SMNVEV (reference sequence). The CDR3 loop spans 16 amino acids. The V and J ends lost 5 bases and 0 bases respectively, with 14 bases between them. The CDR3 bases are TGTGCCAGCAGTGCCAGCGTCAGCCACTCTGGAAACACCATATATTTT. It specifies CASSASVSHSGNTIYF.